This TCR beta chain appears in the sequencing data of a study of blood T cell repertoires in COVID-19. Study information: Whether acute or convalescent, the COVID-19 samples came from the United States, Italy and Spain. Nucleic acid was either cDNA or gDNA, and it came from T cells, B-cell-depleted T cells, or PBMCs.

In the authors' methods: Cell counts per sample came from amplifying reference gene primers. Clones were read by immunoSEQ multiplex PCR, and TCRdb kept only the in-frame ones, dropping some. The V and J calls and the clone size are those of that table, but D and trimming were determined from the DNA. The sample yields fewer than 100,000 clones, 75% to 90% seen once. V was clipped by 7 bases and J by 3 bases, with 22 bases between them. CDR1 is SNHLY and CDR2 is FYNNEI in the germline V gene. The CDR3 loop spans 18 amino acids. The V gene is TRBV2, the J gene TRBJ1-6, with TRBD1 as a possible D gene (5 bases). Material: peripheral blood. The clonotype comes from a man aged 55 to 69 with acute or convalescent COVID-19. CDR3 nucleotide sequence: TGTGCCAGCATCCCCCAGAGAGGGGAGGCAGGCTATAATTCACCCCTCCACTTT. As protein: CASIPQRGEAGYNSPLHF. Drawing the rest from reference TRBV2 and TRBJ1-6, the complete variable domain is EPEVTQTPSHQVTQMGQEVILRCVPISNHLYFYWYRQILGQKVEFLVSFYNNEISEKSEIFDDQFSVERPDGSNFTLKIRSTKLEDSAMYFCASIPQRGEAGYNSPLHFGNGTRLTVT.